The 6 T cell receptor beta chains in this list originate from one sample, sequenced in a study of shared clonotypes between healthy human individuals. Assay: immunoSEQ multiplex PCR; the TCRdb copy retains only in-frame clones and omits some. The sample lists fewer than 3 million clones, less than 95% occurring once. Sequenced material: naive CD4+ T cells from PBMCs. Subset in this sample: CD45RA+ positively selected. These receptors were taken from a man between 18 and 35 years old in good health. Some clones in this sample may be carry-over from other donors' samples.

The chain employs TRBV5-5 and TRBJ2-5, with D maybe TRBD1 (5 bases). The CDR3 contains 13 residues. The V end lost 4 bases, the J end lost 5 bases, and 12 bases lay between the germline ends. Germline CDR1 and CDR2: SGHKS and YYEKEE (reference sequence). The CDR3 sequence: CASSRPGRETQYF. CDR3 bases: TGTGCCAGCAGCCGCCCAGGGCGGGAGACCCAGTACTTC.

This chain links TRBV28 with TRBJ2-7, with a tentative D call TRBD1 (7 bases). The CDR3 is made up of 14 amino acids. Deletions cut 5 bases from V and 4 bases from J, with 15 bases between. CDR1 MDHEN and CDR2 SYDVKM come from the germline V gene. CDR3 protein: CASSPGDRFYEQYF. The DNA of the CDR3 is TGTGCCAGCAGTCCGGGGGACAGATTTTACGAGCAGTACTTC.

CDR3: CASSEENRGDTQYF. CDR3 nucleotide sequence: TGTGCCAGCAGTGAAGAGAATAGGGGGGATACGCAGTATTTT. This chain uses TRBV2 with TRBJ2-3, with D possibly TRBD1 on 6 matching bases. The CDR3 is 14 amino acids. V was clipped by 1 base and J by 6 bases, with 11 bases between them. CDR1 is SNHLY, CDR2 FYNNEI, per germline. The full variable domain, completed using reference TRBV2 and TRBJ2-3, is EPEVTQTPSHQVTQMGQEVILRCVPISNHLYFYWYRQILGQKVEFLVSFYNNEISEKSEIFDDQFSVERPDGSNFTLKIRSTKLEDSAMYFCASSEENRGDTQYFGPGTRLTVL.

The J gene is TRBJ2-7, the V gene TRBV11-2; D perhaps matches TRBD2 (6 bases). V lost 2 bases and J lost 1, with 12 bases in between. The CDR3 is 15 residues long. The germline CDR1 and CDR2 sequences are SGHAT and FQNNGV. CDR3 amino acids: CASSLSGSGSYEQYF. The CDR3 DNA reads TGTGCCAGCAGCTTATCCGGGAGTGGGTCCTACGAGCAGTACTTC. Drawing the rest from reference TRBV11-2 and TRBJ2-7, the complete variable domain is EAGVAQSPRYKIIEKRQSVAFWCNPISGHATLYWYQQILGQGPKLLIQFQNNGVVDDSQLPKDRFSAERLKGVDSTLKIQPAKLEDSAVYLCASSLSGSGSYEQYFGPGTRLTVT.

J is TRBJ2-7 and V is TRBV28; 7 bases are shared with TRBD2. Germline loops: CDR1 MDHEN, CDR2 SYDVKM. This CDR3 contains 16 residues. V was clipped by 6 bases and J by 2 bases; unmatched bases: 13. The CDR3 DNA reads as TGTGCCAGCAGAGTTGATTCGGGAGGTAGCCCCTACGAGCAGTACTTC. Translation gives CASRVDSGGSPYEQYF.

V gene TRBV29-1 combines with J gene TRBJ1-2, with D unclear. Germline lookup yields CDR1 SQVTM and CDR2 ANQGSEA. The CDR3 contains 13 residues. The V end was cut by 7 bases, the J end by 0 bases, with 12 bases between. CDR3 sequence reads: CSGSQSANYGYTF. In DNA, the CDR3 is TGCAGCGGATCCCAAAGCGCTAACTATGGCTACACCTTC. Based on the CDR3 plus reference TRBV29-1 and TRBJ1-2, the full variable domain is SAVISQKPSRDICQRGTSLTIQCQVDSQVTMMFWYRQQPGQSLTLIATANQGSEATYESGFVIDKFPISRPNLTFSTLTVSNMSPEDSSIYLCSGSQSANYGYTFGSGTRLTVV.